Following are 28 T cell receptor beta chains from one sample sequenced in a study of blood T cells in healthy people across ages. A second PCR of about 6 to 11 cycles used a sample-barcoded 5' primer and a J-beta primer mix. Using its own MiXCR run on the 5' RACE reads, TCRdb lists one record per CDR3 protein. The table records 1,800,000 or so distinct CDR3 sequences, roughly two fifths of them present only once. Sequencing input: blood. The source of these receptors is a human donor in good health.

Notes on this clonotype: Mismatch with germline at one junction end may stem from a read error. The chain has TRBV3-1 and TRBJ2-6; tentative D call: TRBD1 (5 bases). Germline V gene lookup returns CDR1 LGHDT and CDR2 YNNKEL (reference sequence). CDR3 length: 16 amino acids. The CDR3 region has the DNA TGTGCCAGCAGCCAAATGGCCACGGCTGGGGCCAACGTCCCGACTTTC. This translates into CASSQMATAGANVPTF.

This rearrangement joins TRBV20-1 to TRBJ1-1, with TRBD1 as a possible D gene (6 bases). CDR3 length: 13 residues. Germline values: CDR1 DFQATT, CDR2 SNEGSKA (reference sequence). Trimming took off 1 base at V and 4 bases at J, with 10 bases between the two ends. The CDR3 loop reads CSARAGVGTEAFF. The CDR3 DNA is TGCAGTGCTAGAGCAGGGGTGGGCACTGAAGCTTTCTTT.

The J gene is TRBJ1-2, the V gene TRBV7-8, with D possibly being TRBD1 (5 bases). V lost 4 bases and J 4 bases, leaving 10 bases between the germline ends. Per germline, CDR1 SGHVS and CDR2 FQNEAQ. This CDR3 has 13 residues. The CDR3: CASSSHRSYGYTF. The CDR3 DNA reads as TGTGCCAGCAGCTCCCACAGGAGCTATGGCTACACCTTC.

The chain employs TRBV5-1 and TRBJ2-3; a possible D gene is TRBD2 (5 bases). V gave up 4 bases and J gave up 2 bases, with 11 bases separating them. Germline values: CDR1 SGHRS, CDR2 YFSETQ. CDR3 length: 14 residues. CDR3 coding DNA: TGCGCCAGCAGCACGGCGACTAACACAGATACGCAGTATTTT. Its translation is CASSTATNTDTQYF.

The chain carries TRBV28 and TRBJ2-1; 9 bases align to TRBD1. Germline-derived CDR1 and CDR2 are MDHEN and SYDVKM. The CDR3 sequence is 15 residues long. V shed 3 bases, J shed 8 bases, and the junction held 8 bases outside the gene matches. DNA of the CDR3: TGTGCCAGCAGTTTTACGGGACAGGGATACGATGAGCAGTTCTTC. Amino acids: CASSFTGQGYDEQFF.

The chain joins TRBV29-1 to TRBJ1-2; no firm D call. V dropped 4 bases and J dropped 2 bases, with 11 bases sitting between them. CDR1 is SQVTM and CDR2 is ANQGSEA in the germline V gene. The CDR3 is made up of 13 amino acids. CDR3 DNA sequence: TGCAGCGTTGTACTAAGGATGAACTATGGCTACACCTTC. This sequence encodes CSVVLRMNYGYTF.

This clonotype was detected only once. This chain joins TRBV2 and TRBJ1-6; a weak D match, TRBD1 (6 bases). This CDR3 spans 15 amino acids. V was shortened by 6 bases and J by 12 bases, with 21 bases between the two germline ends. Germline values: CDR1 SNHLY, CDR2 FYNNEI. The CDR3 loop is CASSDPTGGEEPLHF. DNA of the CDR3: TGTGCCAGCAGCGATCCGACAGGTGGAGAGGAACCCCTCCACTTT.

V usage is TRBV6-6 and J usage is TRBJ2-5, with D unclear. Germline V lookup: CDR1 MNHNY, CDR2 SVGAGI (reference sequence). V was trimmed by 11 bases and J by 4 bases, leaving 26 bases between them. The CDR3 is made up of 16 amino acids. The CDR3 bases are TGTGCCTGCACCCCGGAAGACCTAAAACTGGGAGAGACCCAGTACTTC. This codes for CACTPEDLKLGETQYF.

The sample holds a few counts of this clonotype. At one end, the junction sequence differs from germline, possibly due to a read error. The gene calls are TRBV29-1 and TRBJ1-1, with unresolved D. The V gene's germline CDR1 is SQVTM and CDR2 ANQGSEA. The CDR3 is made up of 13 amino acids. CDR3 sequence reads: CSGMVMMNTEAFF. The CDR3, as DNA: TGCAGCGGGATGGTGATGATGAACACTGAGGCTTTCTTT. The full variable domain, completed using reference TRBV29-1 and TRBJ1-1, is SAVISQKPSRDICQRGTSLTIQCQVDSQVTMMFWYRQQPGQSLTLIATANQGSEATYESGFVIDKFPISRPNLTFSTLTVSNMSPEDSSIYLCSGMVMMNTEAFFGQGTRLTVV.

This clonotype has more than one count but fewer than ten. The chain links TRBV24-1 to TRBJ2-3, with D unresolved. The CDR3 sequence is 13 residues long. Germline loops: CDR1 KGHDR, CDR2 SFDVKD. Trimming took 5 bases from V and 5 from J, leaving 10 bases between them. The CDR3 bases are TGTGCCACCAGTGCAGGCAACAGAGATACGCAGTATTTT. It codes for CATSAGNRDTQYF.

In this sample, this clonotype turned up a few times. The CDR3 loop reads CASNLGQGHGYTF. The CDR3 coding sequence is TGTGCCAGCAACCTTGGACAGGGGCATGGCTACACCTTC. The chain has TRBV27 and TRBJ1-2; 9 bases match TRBD1. Germline-derived CDR1 and CDR2 are MNHEY and SMNVEV (reference sequence). J gave up 6 bases and V 7 bases, and 6 bases lay outside the gene matches. The CDR3 covers 13 residues.

On this clonotype: Being one base from a much bigger clone, this may be a read error. The chain is built from TRBV6-6 and TRBJ2-1, with D possibly matching TRBD2 (6 bases). Per the germline V gene, CDR1 is MNHNY and CDR2 is SVGAGI (reference sequence). V lost 6 bases to trimming and J lost 10 bases, with 19 bases between them. CDR3 size: 14 residues. CDR3 amino acids: CASSSTSQGYEQFF. In DNA, the CDR3 is TGTGCCAGCAGCTCAACTAGCCAGGGTTACGAGCAGTTCTTC.

This chain links TRBV20-1 with TRBJ1-2; unclear D gene. Trimming removed 6 bases from V and 4 bases from J, with 12 bases in between. The CDR3 has 12 residues. Germline-derived CDR1 and CDR2 are DFQATT and SNEGSKA (reference sequence). The CDR3 here is CSAGVLGYGYTF. For the CDR3, the DNA is TGCAGTGCAGGTGTCTTGGGCTATGGCTACACCTTC.

This clonotype has more than one count but fewer than ten. The CDR3 spells CASSVGYRGLDYGYTF. The CDR3 DNA is TGTGCCAGCAGCGTTGGATATAGGGGTCTGGACTATGGCTACACCTTC. V usage is TRBV9 and J usage is TRBJ1-2; D may be TRBD1 (5 bases). The ends were cut back, 2 bases at V and 3 bases at J, with 17 bases in the middle. This CDR3 is 16 amino acids long. Germline V gene data show CDR1 as SGDLS and CDR2 as YYNGEE.

This chain links TRBV29-1 with TRBJ2-3, with unresolved D. CDR3 length: 13 residues. V lost 7 bases, J lost 1 base, and 12 bases lay in between. Germline lookup yields CDR1 SQVTM and CDR2 ANQGSEA. The CDR3 here is CSARLYGTDTQYF. DNA of the CDR3: TGCAGCGCCCGTTTATACGGCACAGATACGCAGTATTTT.

The chain carries TRBV12-3 or TRBV12-4 and TRBJ1-3; perhaps TRBD1 as D (5 bases). There are 16 residues in the CDR3. V lost 8 bases and J lost 8, with 25 bases in between. The CDR3 DNA reads as TGTGCCAGCGGGGACCGGGGCCACATTATTCGGGACACCATATATTTT. Translation: CASGDRGHIIRDTIYF.

This chain links TRBV6-5 with TRBJ1-1; tentatively, D is TRBD1 (5 bases). This CDR3 comprises 16 residues. The germline V and J ends were trimmed by 4 bases and 1 base, with 16 bases remaining between them. Looked up from germline, CDR1 is MNHEY and CDR2 is SVGAGI. The DNA for the CDR3 is TGTGCCAGCAGTTCATACGACGACAGCCAGAACACTGAAGCTTTCTTT. Translation: CASSSYDDSQNTEAFF.

This chain uses TRBV29-1 with TRBJ1-5, with a weak D call TRBD1 (5 bases). This CDR3 has 13 residues. Germline loops: CDR1 SQVTM, CDR2 ANQGSEA. The V end lost 6 bases, the J end lost 5 bases, and 14 bases lay between the germline ends. The CDR3 DNA reads TGCAGCGTATCCCCCAGGGCGGATCAGCCCCAGCATTTT. Translating it yields CSVSPRADQPQHF. Based on the CDR3 plus reference TRBV29-1 and TRBJ1-5, the full variable domain is SAVISQKPSRDICQRGTSLTIQCQVDSQVTMMFWYRQQPGQSLTLIATANQGSEATYESGFVIDKFPISRPNLTFSTLTVSNMSPEDSSIYLCSVSPRADQPQHFGDGTRLSIL.

The V and J genes are TRBV7-2 and TRBJ2-5; no reliable D call. V dropped 5 bases and J dropped 4 bases, with 17 bases sitting between them. The CDR3 sequence is 15 residues long. From germline, CDR1 is SGHTA and CDR2 FQGNSA. The chain's CDR3 is CASSASRPGLETQYF. CDR3 nucleotide sequence: TGTGCCAGCAGCGCCTCCCGACCCGGGTTAGAGACCCAGTACTTC. The full variable domain, in which reference TRBV7-2 and TRBJ2-5 provide the parts outside the CDR3, is GAGVSQSPSNKVTEKGKDVELRCDPISGHTALYWYRQSLGQGLEFLIYFQGNSAPDKSGLPSDRFSAERTGGSVSTLTIQRTQQEDSAVYLCASSASRPGLETQYFGPGTRLLVL.

This rearrangement joins TRBV12-3 or TRBV12-4 to TRBJ1-2; 8 nucleotides match TRBD1. This CDR3 has 17 amino acids. The ends lost 4 bases at V and 0 bases at J; junction bases unmatched: 10. The CDR3 DNA is TGTGCCAGCAGTTCTGGGACAGGAAGACGTCCTAACTATGGCTACACCTTC. Encoded protein: CASSSGTGRRPNYGYTF.

This clonotype was detected only a few times. The CDR3 DNA sequence: TGCGCCAGCAGCCAAGACGCAGGGGGGAACACTGAAGCTTTCTTT. The encoded protein is CASSQDAGGNTEAFF. The chain has TRBV4-1 and TRBJ1-1, with 7 bases fitting TRBD1. The CDR3 extends over 15 amino acids. Germline CDR1 reads MGHRA; CDR2 reads YSYEKL. V was clipped by 0 bases and J by 1 base; unmatched bases: 2.

This rearrangement joins TRBV10-3 to TRBJ2-6; 9 bases agree with TRBD1. Unmatched junction bases numbered 6, after V lost 3 bases and J lost 3 bases. Germline V gives CDR1 ENHRY, CDR2 SYGVKD. The CDR3 has 17 residues. As DNA, the CDR3 is TGTGCCATCAGTGATCTAAGACAGGGGGTTGGGGCCAACGTCCTGACTTTC. Translation: CAISDLRQGVGANVLTF.

The table lists this clonotype with a few counts. J is TRBJ1-1 and V is TRBV15, with no clear D. CDR3 length equals 15 residues. Germline assignment: CDR1 LNHNV and CDR2 YYDKDF (reference sequence). Trimming removed 3 bases from V and 1 base from J, with 12 bases in between. The CDR3 sequence is CATSREVGRNTEAFF. DNA for the CDR3: TGTGCCACCAGCAGGGAGGTAGGGAGGAACACTGAAGCTTTCTTT.

The rearrangement joins TRBV4-2 to TRBJ1-2; D uncertain. This CDR3 contains 15 residues. Germline loops: CDR1 LGHNA, CDR2 YNFKEQ. Deletions cut 3 bases from V and 4 bases from J, with 15 bases between. In DNA form, the CDR3 reads TGTGCCAGCAGCCAGGCTCGGGGTAATGGCTATGGCTACACCTTC. Its translation: CASSQARGNGYGYTF.

In this sample, this clonotype turned up a few times. The rearrangement joins TRBV5-1 to TRBJ2-3; TRBD2 aligns across 7 bases. V dropped 5 bases and J dropped 6; count of bases not matched to a gene: 18. Germline loops: CDR1 SGHRS, CDR2 YFSETQ. This CDR3 has 17 amino acids. The CDR3, as DNA: TGCGCCAGCAGTTGGGTACGGGGAGGGCTCAAAAAGGATACGCAGTATTTT. Protein: CASSWVRGGLKKDTQYF. Variable domain in full (rest from reference TRBV5-1 and TRBJ2-3): KAGVTQTPRYLIKTRGQQVTLSCSPISGHRSVSWYQQTPGQGLQFLFEYFSETQRNKGNFPGRFSGRQFSNSRSEMNVSTLELGDSALYLCASSWVRGGLKKDTQYFGPGTRLTVL.

The rearrangement uses TRBV5-1 and TRBJ2-3; 7 bases are a match to TRBD2. The CDR3 covers 16 residues. Germline assignment: CDR1 SGHRS and CDR2 YFSETQ. V shed 2 bases and J 2 bases; nucleotides not matched to a gene: 8. The CDR3 region has the DNA TGCGCCAGCAGCTTCCTGGCGGGGGAACCCACAGATACGCAGTATTTT. The encoded protein is CASSFLAGEPTDTQYF.

This clonotype was recorded a few times. The CDR3 region is CASRRDPQPSYNEQFF. For the CDR3, the DNA is TGTGCCAGCAGACGGGACCCCCAACCATCCTACAATGAGCAGTTCTTC. This chain joins TRBV6-5 and TRBJ2-1; D may be TRBD1 or TRBD2 (5 bases each). The CDR3 extends over 16 amino acids. V dropped 6 bases and J dropped 1 base, with 16 bases sitting between them. The germline CDR1 and CDR2 sequences are MNHEY and SVGAGI.

This clonotype showed up just a few times. This rearrangement joins TRBV7-9 to TRBJ1-1; no reliable D call. Trimming stripped 5 bases from V and 7 bases from J, with 14 bases between. The CDR3 loop spans 13 amino acids. From germline, CDR1 is SEHNR and CDR2 FQNEAQ (reference sequence). The CDR3 DNA is TGTGCCAGCAGCCCTGATTGGGAACATGAAGCTTTCTTT. Its protein is CASSPDWEHEAFF.